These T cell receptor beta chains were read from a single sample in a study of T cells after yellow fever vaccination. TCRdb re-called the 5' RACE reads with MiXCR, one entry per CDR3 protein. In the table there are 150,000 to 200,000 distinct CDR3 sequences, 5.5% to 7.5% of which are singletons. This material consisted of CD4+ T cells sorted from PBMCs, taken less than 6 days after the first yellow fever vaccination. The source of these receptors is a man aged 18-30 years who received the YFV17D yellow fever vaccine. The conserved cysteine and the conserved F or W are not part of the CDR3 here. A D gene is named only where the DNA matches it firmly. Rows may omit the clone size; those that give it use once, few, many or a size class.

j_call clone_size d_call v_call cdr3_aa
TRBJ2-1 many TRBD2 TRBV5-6 ASSLGLVEF
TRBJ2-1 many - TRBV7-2 ASSFGGRPNEQF
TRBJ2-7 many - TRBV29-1 SVGVAREQY
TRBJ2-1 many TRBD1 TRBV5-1 ASRLTGSYNEQF
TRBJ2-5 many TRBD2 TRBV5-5 ASSLRSGGAVFGETQY
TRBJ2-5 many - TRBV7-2 ASSLVAGRETQY
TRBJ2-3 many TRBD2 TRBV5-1 ASSGGGRSTDTQY
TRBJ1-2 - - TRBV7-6 ASSLAPKQGDYGYT
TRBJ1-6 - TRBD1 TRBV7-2 ASKPHQDRVGSPLH
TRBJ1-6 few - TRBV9 ASSPNSPGVNSPLH
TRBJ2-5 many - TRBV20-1 SARPSSGTQY
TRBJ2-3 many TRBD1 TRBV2 ASSEQGVRYTQY
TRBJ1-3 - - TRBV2 ASSLTRDTIY
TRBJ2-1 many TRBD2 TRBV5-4 ASSYPGLAYNEQF
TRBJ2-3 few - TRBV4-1 ASSQAAAGVDTQY
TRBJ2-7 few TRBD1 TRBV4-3 ASSELRTGPPFVNEQY
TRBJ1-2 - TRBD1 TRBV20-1 SVPGQGAGSGYT
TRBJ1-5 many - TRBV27 ASSFHTNNQPQH
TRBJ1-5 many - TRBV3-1 ASRGGGLGQPQH
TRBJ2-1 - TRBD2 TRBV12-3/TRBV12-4 ASSFRLAGALGEQF
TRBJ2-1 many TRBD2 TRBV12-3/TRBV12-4 ASSFRRGVIPYNEQF
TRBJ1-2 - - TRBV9 ASSVQGGLNYGYT
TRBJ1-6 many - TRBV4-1 ASSQDPGDPRTYNSPLH
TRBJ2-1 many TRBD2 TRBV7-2 ASRLGRGGERHNEQF
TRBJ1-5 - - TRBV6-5 ASSSGVSQPQH
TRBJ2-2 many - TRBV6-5 ASSPRVAGELF
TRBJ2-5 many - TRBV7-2 ASSLLERWGTQY
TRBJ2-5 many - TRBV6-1 ASRHEAWETQY
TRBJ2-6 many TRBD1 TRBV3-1 ASSPRQGSSGANVLT
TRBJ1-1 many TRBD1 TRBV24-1 ATSETGLNTEAF
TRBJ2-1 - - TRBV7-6 ASSLGTGRGEQF
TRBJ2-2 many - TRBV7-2 ASSLYGAFTGELF
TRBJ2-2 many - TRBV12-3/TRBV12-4 ASSSGAGELF
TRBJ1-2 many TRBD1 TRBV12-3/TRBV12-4 ASSYNRAGGGYT
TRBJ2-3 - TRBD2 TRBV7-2 ASSLVGLAGNTDTQY
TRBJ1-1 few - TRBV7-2 ASRVGSGRDTEAF
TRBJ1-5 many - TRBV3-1 ASSQMAGNQPQH
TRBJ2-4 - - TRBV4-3 ASSQDTASLNIQY
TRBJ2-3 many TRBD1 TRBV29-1 SVAGTGADTQY
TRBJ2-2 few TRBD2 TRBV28 ASGGGAGELF
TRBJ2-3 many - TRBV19 ASSGDPGAQY
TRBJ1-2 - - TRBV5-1 ASSSEGNYGYT
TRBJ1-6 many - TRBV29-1 SVRGARGPLH
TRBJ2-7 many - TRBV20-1 SARSPIKQEWH
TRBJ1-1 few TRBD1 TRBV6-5 ASSLDRDSRAF
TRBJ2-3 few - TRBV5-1 ASSLGSPGDTQY
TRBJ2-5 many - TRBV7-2 ASSPRVLETQY
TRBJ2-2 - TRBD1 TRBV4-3 ASSPAPGQGLAGELF
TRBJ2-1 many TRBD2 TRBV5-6 ASSLALAVVNEQF
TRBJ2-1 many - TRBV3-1 ASSQGPGPVSEQF
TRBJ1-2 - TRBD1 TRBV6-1 ASRQQGYGYGYT
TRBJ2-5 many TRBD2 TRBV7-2 ASSAGGIQY
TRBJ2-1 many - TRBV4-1 ASSQGMGWRNEQF
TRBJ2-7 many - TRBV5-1 ASSRTGTERYEQY
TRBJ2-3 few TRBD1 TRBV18 ASSPPRQGVWDTQY